This TCR beta chain was profiled in a study of blood T cell repertoires in COVID-19. The V segment lost 6 bases and the J segment 5 bases; nucleotides outside the gene matches: 13. This CDR3 contains 17 residues. From germline, CDR1 is ENHRY and CDR2 SYGVKD. Methods used by the authors: It was from reference gene primer amplification that nucleated cell counts were estimated. Clones were read by immunoSEQ multiplex PCR, and TCRdb kept only the in-frame ones, dropping some. From that table come the V and J calls and clone size; the DNA was used to work out D and trimming. The data hold about 200,000 clones, with 70% to 90% observed a single time.

The TCR originated in a man aged 50 or older with acute or convalescent COVID-19. Material: peripheral blood. V usage is TRBV10-3 and J usage is TRBJ2-3, with 11 bases identical to TRBD2. The CDR3 is CAIRFTSGGLFRDTQYF. In DNA, the CDR3 is TGTGCCATCAGGTTTACTAGCGGGGGCCTTTTCCGAGATACGCAGTATTTT.